The next 29 T cell receptor beta chains were all read from a single sample in a study of blood T cell repertoires in COVID-19. Assay: immunoSEQ multiplex PCR; the TCRdb copy retains only in-frame clones and omits some. The sample has about 340,000 clones, 70% to 90% seen once. Material for sequencing was PBMCs or T cells enriched from blood (not recorded which). All receptors come from a woman aged 40 to 55 with acute COVID-19.

A few counts support this clone. The V and J genes are TRBV21-1 and TRBJ1-2; TRBD1 was called by the table and not checked on the DNA. TRBV21-1 is given as a pseudogene. The CDR3 is 17 residues long. The CDR3 protein is CASSKDTGGGPNYGYTF. As DNA, the CDR3 is TGTGCCAGCAGCAAAGACACAGGGGGAGGCCCTAACTATGGCTACACCTTC.

In this sample, this clone turned up many times. This rearrangement joins TRBV20-1 to TRBJ2-7; 11 bases are a match to TRBD2. Germline CDR1 is DFQATT and CDR2 is SNEGSKA (reference sequence). CDR3 length equals 16 residues. The V and J ends lost 3 bases and 3 bases, in that order; junction bases with no gene match: 10. Here the CDR3 DNA reads TGCAGTGCTAGTGACCTAGCGGGAGGCCCCTACTACGAGCAGTACTTC. It translates to CSASDLAGGPYYEQYF.

The chain joins TRBV2 to TRBJ1-2; no clear D gene. CDR3 length equals 13 residues. The germline V gene encodes CDR1 SNHLY and CDR2 FYNNEI. V was pared by 6 bases and J by 2 bases, with 10 bases between. The CDR3 sequence: CASSRDNNYGYTF. CDR3 DNA sequence: TGTGCCAGCAGCCGGGATAACAACTATGGCTACACCTTC.

This clone was picked up one time. V and J are TRBV6-5 and TRBJ2-1; 11 bases line up with TRBD2. After removal of 5 bases from V and 3 bases from J, the junction contained 3 bases not matched to a gene. The CDR3 is made up of 15 amino acids. Germline V gene lookup returns CDR1 MNHEY and CDR2 SVGAGI. The DNA for the CDR3 is TGTGCCAGCAGTCAGACTAGCGGGATCTACAATGAGCAGTTCTTC. Its translation: CASSQTSGIYNEQFF.

The chain is built from TRBV28 and TRBJ2-7; a weak D match, TRBD1 (7 bases). CDR1 and CDR2 (germline): MDHEN, SYDVKM. V was trimmed by 5 bases and J by 4 bases, leaving 12 bases between them. The CDR3 contains 13 residues. In DNA, the CDR3 is TGTGCCAGCAGTCAACAGGGGAGGTACGAGCAGTACTTC. Amino acids: CASSQQGRYEQYF.

The chain couples TRBV5-8 to TRBJ2-1, with 7 bases fitting TRBD2. After removal of 4 bases from V and 5 bases from J, the junction contained 6 bases not matched to a gene. Per germline, CDR1 SGHTS and CDR2 YDEGEE. The CDR3 is 14 residues long. The DNA of the CDR3 is TGTGCCAGCAGCAACCGGGACTACAACAATGAGCAGTTCTTC. The encoded protein is CASSNRDYNNEQFF.

In this sample, this clone turned up a few times. J is TRBJ1-5 and V is TRBV19, with D maybe TRBD1 (5 bases). CDR3 length equals 14 residues. CDR1 and CDR2 (germline): LNHDA, SQIVND (reference sequence). V was clipped by 3 bases and J by 4 bases, with 10 bases between them. CDR3 sequence reads: CASSMGQQNQPQHF. DNA of the CDR3: TGTGCCAGTAGTATGGGGCAGCAAAATCAGCCCCAGCATTTT.

This sequence joins TRBV5-1 and TRBJ1-2; 7 bases fit TRBD1. CDR3 length: 15 residues. CDR1 is SGHRS and CDR2 is YFSETQ in the germline V gene. Trimming at V came to 0 bases and at J to 3 bases, leaving 5 bases not matched to a gene. The CDR3 nucleotides are TGCGCCAGCAGCTTGGAGGGTGGACAGGACTATGGCTACACCTTC. The encoded protein is CASSLEGGQDYGYTF.

The rearrangement joins TRBV7-8 to TRBJ1-5; D perhaps matches TRBD1 (5 bases). Germline CDR1 is SGHVS and CDR2 is FQNEAQ. The V gene lost 6 bases and the J gene lost 1 base, with 13 bases spanning the gap. The CDR3 sequence is 15 residues long. The CDR3 spells CASSGGLESNQPQHF. The CDR3 DNA follows: TGTGCCAGCAGTGGGGGGTTGGAGAGCAATCAGCCCCAGCATTTT. The whole variable domain, filled in from reference TRBV7-8 and TRBJ1-5, reads GAGVSQSPRYKVAKRGQDVALRCDPISGHVSLFWYQQALGQGPEFLTYFQNEAQLDKSGLPSDRFFAERPEGSVSTLKIQRTQQEDSAVYLCASSGGLESNQPQHFGDGTRLSIL.

The chain combines TRBV11-3 with TRBJ2-1; 12 bases match TRBD1. This CDR3 region has 16 residues. The V segment lost 1 base and the J segment 9 bases; nucleotides outside the gene matches: 7. From germline, CDR1 is SGHNT and CDR2 YENEEA. This CDR3 is CASSLAGTGGGIEQFF. CDR3 sequence (DNA): TGTGCCAGCAGCTTAGCCGGGACAGGGGGCGGGATTGAGCAGTTCTTC.

This clone has a single count. This rearrangement joins TRBV21-1 to TRBJ1-4. TRBV21-1 is a listed pseudogene. The CDR3 covers 16 residues. The CDR3, as DNA: TGTGCCCGAGGGCGGGGTCCCTCTGCAACTAATGAAAAACTGTTTTTT. It translates to CARGRGPSATNEKLFF.

The chain combines TRBV28 with TRBJ2-6; D perhaps matches TRBD1 (5 bases). The CDR3 is made up of 15 amino acids. Deletions cut 5 bases from V and 0 bases from J, with 8 bases between. Germline values: CDR1 MDHEN, CDR2 SYDVKM. DNA for the CDR3: TGTGCCAGCAGTCAGGGTGGCTCTGGGGCCAACGTCCTGACTTTC. It specifies CASSQGGSGANVLTF. The full variable domain, in which reference TRBV28 and TRBJ2-6 provide the parts outside the CDR3, is DVKVTQSSRYLVKRTGEKVFLECVQDMDHENMFWYRQDPGLGLRLIYFSYDVKMKEKGDIPEGYSVSREKKERFSLILESASTNQTSMYLCASSQGGSGANVLTFGAGSRLTVL.

The chain links TRBV6-5 to TRBJ2-1, with 10 bases fitting TRBD1. V lost 2 bases and J lost 6; bases outside the gene matches: 4. CDR1 and CDR2 from the germline V gene are MNHEY and SVGAGI. This CDR3 comprises 15 residues. CDR3 amino acids: CASSYRDRGFNEQFF. In DNA form, the CDR3 reads TGTGCCAGCAGTTACCGGGACAGGGGTTTCAATGAGCAGTTCTTC.

This clone was detected only once. This chain joins TRBV2 and TRBJ1-1, with 7 nucleotides matching TRBD1. The junction had 6 bases not matched to a gene; V was cut back by 8 bases and J by 0 bases. CDR1 is SNHLY, CDR2 FYNNEI, per germline. There are 14 residues in the CDR3. The CDR3 nucleotides are TGTGCCAGCTGGACAGGCTCCATGAACACTGAAGCTTTCTTT. This codes for CASWTGSMNTEAFF.

The genes are TRBV7-8 and TRBJ2-3, with 7 bases lining up with TRBD2. The trim removed 3 bases at V and 7 bases at J, leaving 10 bases unmatched. The germline V gene has CDR1 SGHVS and CDR2 FQNEAQ. CDR3 length equals 15 residues. The CDR3: CASSLAAGRDYTQYF. DNA of the CDR3: TGTGCCAGCAGCTTGGCAGCGGGGAGAGACTATACGCAGTATTTT.

The V call is TRBV5-4, the J call TRBJ2-3; 7 bases line up with TRBD2. With V trimmed by 2 bases and J by 4 bases, 4 bases remained unmatched. The CDR3 consists of 14 residues. Per the germline V gene, CDR1 is SGHNT and CDR2 is YYREEE (reference sequence). The CDR3 DNA sequence: TGTGCCAGCAGCTTCCAGCGGGGTCCAGATACGCAGTATTTT. It specifies CASSFQRGPDTQYF.

The chain has TRBV6-5 and TRBJ1-4; 7 positions match TRBD1. The CDR3 loop spans 15 amino acids. V was clipped by 2 bases and J by 5 bases; unmatched bases: 5. CDR1 and CDR2 from the germline V gene are MNHEY and SVGAGI. This CDR3 reads CASSYIRGLNEKLFF. The CDR3 DNA sequence: TGTGCCAGCAGTTACATAAGGGGGCTGAATGAAAAACTGTTTTTT.

The V call is TRBV27, the J call TRBJ2-1, with 13 bases lining up with TRBD2. Trimming removed 8 bases from V and 8 bases from J; junction bases left unmatched: 3. The CDR3 totals 13 residues. Germline V lookup: CDR1 MNHEY, CDR2 SMNVEV (reference sequence). CDR3 sequence reads: CASGLAGDYEQFF. For the CDR3, the DNA is TGTGCCAGCGGACTAGCGGGAGACTATGAGCAGTTCTTC.

The rearrangement joins TRBV7-8 to TRBJ2-1; tentatively, D is TRBD2 (5 bases). This CDR3 is built from 16 residues. Trimming pared 1 base from V and 6 bases from J, leaving 16 bases between. Germline V lookup: CDR1 SGHVS, CDR2 FQNEAQ. The CDR3 is CASSLGLRVSANEQFF. The DNA of the CDR3 is TGTGCCAGCAGCTTAGGTTTGCGGGTTTCCGCCAATGAGCAGTTCTTC.

This clone was counted only a few times. This chain links TRBV27 with TRBJ1-1, with D possibly matching TRBD1 (6 bases). The V gene lost 4 bases and the J gene lost 2 bases, with 8 bases spanning the gap. The CDR3 sequence is 13 residues long. Germline V CDR1 and CDR2: MNHEY, SMNVEV (reference sequence). CDR3: CASSSDRNTEAFF. The CDR3, as DNA: TGTGCCAGCAGTTCGGACAGAAACACTGAAGCTTTCTTT.

This clone has just one count. J is TRBJ2-1 and V is TRBV11-2; a weak D match, TRBD2 (6 bases). Germline CDR1 and CDR2: SGHAT and FQNNGV. The CDR3 consists of 18 residues. Between the trimmed V and J ends, which lost 1 base and 6 bases, there was a span of 22 bases. CDR3 in DNA: TGTGCCAGCAGCTTAGTGGTGGGAGGCCCGGGTGGGAGCAATGAGCAGTTCTTC. Protein product: CASSLVVGGPGGSNEQFF.

V gene TRBV7-2 combines with J gene TRBJ1-1; 9 bases are a match to TRBD1. The CDR3 loop spans 16 amino acids. Trimming cost V 6 bases and J 6 bases; bases outside gene matches: 14. Germline assignment: CDR1 SGHTA and CDR2 FQGNSA. The CDR3 DNA is TGTGCCAGCAGACCAACAACCGGGACAGGGCGATCTGAAGCTTTCTTT. It specifies CASRPTTGTGRSEAFF.

The chain carries TRBV6-1 and TRBJ1-2; D unresolved. V dropped 4 bases and J dropped 7 bases, with 19 bases sitting between them. Germline V CDR1 and CDR2: MNHNS, SASEGT. This CDR3 comprises 15 residues. In DNA, the CDR3 is TGTGCCAGCAGTGGAGCGACGAGGAGTTTGGGTGGCTACACCTTC. Its translation is CASSGATRSLGGYTF.

This chain uses TRBV9 with TRBJ2-3; no firm D call. Between the trimmed V and J ends, which lost 2 bases and 3 bases, there was a span of 13 bases. Germline values: CDR1 SGDLS, CDR2 YYNGEE. The CDR3 runs to 15 residues. The CDR3 nucleotides read TGTGCCAGCAGCGTTGGCAATATATGGACAGATACGCAGTATTTT. It encodes CASSVGNIWTDTQYF. The variable domain in full, completed from reference TRBV9 and TRBJ2-3, reads DSGVTQTPKHLITATGQRVTLRCSPRSGDLSVYWYQQSLDQGLQFLIQYYNGEERAKGNILERFSAQQFPDLHSELNLSSLELGDSALYFCASSVGNIWTDTQYFGPGTRLTVL.

The chain has TRBV9 and TRBJ2-5; 9 positions match TRBD1. The V gene end was trimmed by 3 bases and the J gene end by 5 bases; junction bases not matched to a gene: 8. The V gene's germline CDR1 is SGDLS and CDR2 YYNGEE. This CDR3 comprises 15 residues. For the CDR3, the DNA is TGTGCCAGCAGCGCCAGCGGGACAGGGTGGGAGACCCAGTACTTC. This gives the protein CASSASGTGWETQYF.

The chain combines TRBV7-8 with TRBJ1-6, with unresolved D. The V end lost 2 bases, the J end lost 9 bases, and 17 bases lay between the germline ends. The CDR3 totals 16 residues. In germline, CDR1 is SGHVS, CDR2 FQNEAQ. The CDR3 DNA reads TGTGCCAGCAGCTTAAAGCTATGGGAGGATGCTTCACCCCTCCACTTT. Protein product: CASSLKLWEDASPLHF.

The V and J genes are TRBV15 and TRBJ1-2, with 11 bases identical to TRBD1. This CDR3 is built from 15 residues. With V trimmed by 1 base and J by 7 bases, 5 bases remained unmatched. Germline V gene sequence: CDR1 LNHNV, CDR2 YYDKDF (reference sequence). The CDR3 DNA reads as TGTGCCACCAGCAGAGCGGGGGACAGGGGGTTTGGCTACACCTTC. Translated, it gives CATSRAGDRGFGYTF.

The chain carries TRBV9 and TRBJ1-2, with D uncertain. V was clipped by 6 bases and J by 2 bases, with 14 bases between them. The CDR3 is 14 residues long. Germline-derived CDR1 and CDR2 are SGDLS and YYNGEE. The CDR3 sequence is CASTPSRENYGYTF. CDR3 in DNA: TGTGCCAGCACTCCGTCACGAGAAAACTATGGCTACACCTTC.

The chain carries TRBV7-2 and TRBJ1-5; 10 bases align to TRBD1. In germline, CDR1 is SGHTA, CDR2 FQGNSA. Trimming removed 5 bases from V and 0 bases from J; junction bases left unmatched: 13. The CDR3 spans 19 residues. The CDR3 nucleotides are TGTGCCAGCAGCCCCGCCCGGGACAGGGGTACGCATAGCAATCAGCCCCAGCATTTT. Its translation: CASSPARDRGTHSNQPQHF.